This paragraph reports one T cell receptor beta chain. The data derive from a study of blood T cell repertoires in COVID-19. Study background: Spain, Italy and the United States supplied samples that represented acute and convalescent COVID-19.

Profiling relied on immunoSEQ multiplex PCR, and the TCRdb table lists in-frame clones only, not all of them. Of 170,000 or so clones listed, around 80% are singletons. The CDR3 spans 17 residues. V was shortened by 4 bases and J by 2 bases, with 18 bases between the two germline ends. Germline CDR1 MDHEN, CDR2 SYDVKM. What was sequenced was peripheral blood. This clonotype originated in a man in his 70s with active or convalescent COVID-19. This chain joins TRBV28 and TRBJ1-5; TRBD1 might be the D (5 bases). The CDR3 protein is CASSYGGTGDGNQPQHF. The CDR3 DNA follows: TGTGCCAGCAGTTACGGGGGAACGGGAGACGGCAATCAGCCCCAGCATTTT. The complete variable domain, with remaining parts taken from reference TRBV28 and TRBJ1-5, reads DVKVTQSSRYLVKRTGEKVFLECVQDMDHENMFWYRQDPGLGLRLIYFSYDVKMKEKGDIPEGYSVSREKKERFSLILESASTNQTSMYLCASSYGGTGDGNQPQHFGDGTRLSIL.